What follows are 30 T cell receptor beta chains derived from one specimen sequenced in a study of T cells in Graves' hyperthyroidism and ophthalmopathy. The investigators amplified TCR beta CDR3 regions from RNA transcripts. The HTBI primer set was used in a first-round RT-PCR of the TCR CDR3. TCRdb reprocessed the multiplex PCR reads via MiXCR and lists one record per CDR3 protein. The sample contains hundreds of thousands of distinct CDR3 sequences, around 14% of which appear only once. Sequencing was carried out using blood. These receptor sequences come from a woman in her 30s with Graves' hyperthyroidism that later progressed to Graves' ophthalmopathy.

Concerning this clonotype: This could be a read error, since a much larger clone is one nucleotide away. V usage is TRBV12-5 and J usage is TRBJ2-7, with TRBD1 matching 7 bases. The V gene's germline CDR1 is LGHNT and CDR2 FRNRAP. The CDR3 runs 15 residues. The CDR3 sequence: CASRLEVGQSYEQYF. The CDR3 nucleotides read TGTGCTAGTCGTTTGGAGGTGGGACAGTCCTACGAGCAGTACTTC.

This clonotype has at least ten counts. The gene calls are TRBV7-9 and TRBJ1-5, with D possibly being TRBD1 (5 bases). There are 15 residues in the CDR3. V was cut by 4 bases and J by 5 bases, with 15 bases left in between. CDR1 and CDR2 (germline): SEHNR, FQNEAQ (reference sequence). The CDR3 bases are TGTGCCAGCAGCTCTGGAGGGACGGCTTATCAGCCCCAGCATTTT. It yields the protein CASSSGGTAYQPQHF.

This chain links TRBV15 with TRBJ2-3, with D perhaps matching TRBD1 (5 bases). The CDR3 loop spans 17 amino acids. Germline V gives CDR1 LNHNV, CDR2 YYDKDF (reference sequence). V lost 3 bases, J lost 2 bases, and 18 bases lay in between. CDR3 bases: TGTGCCACCAGCAGCTTAGGGGCCTCCCTGTCCACAGATACGCAGTATTTT. This codes for CATSSLGASLSTDTQYF.

The rearrangement uses TRBV27 and TRBJ2-1; D unclear. The germline V and J ends were trimmed by 5 bases and 5 bases, with 13 bases remaining between them. Germline CDR1 is MNHEY and CDR2 is SMNVEV (reference sequence). The CDR3 covers 14 residues. The CDR3: CASSASTPDNEQFF. Here the CDR3 DNA reads TGTGCCAGCAGTGCCTCGACTCCAGACAATGAGCAGTTCTTC.

In its sample, this clonotype was seen many times. The chain joins TRBV4-3 to TRBJ2-2; 7 bases align to TRBD2. Germline CDR1 and CDR2: LGHNA and YSLEER. CDR3 length equals 16 residues. V shed 0 bases, J shed 8 bases, and the junction held 9 bases outside the gene matches. The CDR3 spells CASSQELTGGAGELFF. CDR3 bases: TGCGCCAGCAGCCAAGAACTAACGGGGGGAGCGGGGGAGCTGTTTTTT.

This clonotype has at least ten counts. The chain employs TRBV30 and TRBJ1-2; 8 nucleotides line up with TRBD1. Trimming at V came to 5 bases and at J to 7 bases, leaving 9 bases not matched to a gene. Per germline, CDR1 GTSNPN and CDR2 SVGIG (reference sequence). The length of the CDR3 is 13 residues. CDR3 bases: TGTGCCTGGTCTAGGGACAGGCCCCTTGGCTACACCTTC. Translating gives CAWSRDRPLGYTF.

This clonotype was recorded many times. The V and J genes are TRBV12-3 or TRBV12-4 and TRBJ2-3; D is ambiguous. This CDR3 is built from 15 residues. V lost 1 base to trimming and J lost 5 bases, with 13 bases between them. This CDR3 reads CASSLVNPTIDTQYF. CDR3 DNA: TGTGCCAGCAGTTTAGTCAATCCGACAATAGATACGCAGTATTTT.

This clonotype was observed at least ten times. The chain combines TRBV4-3 with TRBJ2-7; 8 bases are a match to TRBD2. The CDR3 loop spans 18 amino acids. CDR1 is LGHNA and CDR2 is YSLEER in the germline V gene. Trimming cost V 0 bases and J 3 bases; bases outside gene matches: 13. CDR3 loop: CASSQDRTLTGGFYEQYF. CDR3 in DNA: TGCGCCAGCAGCCAAGATCGTACTCTTACGGGGGGGTTCTACGAGCAGTACTTC.

This clonotype was observed a handful of times. This chain connects TRBV27 to TRBJ1-1, with no clear D. Germline lookup yields CDR1 MNHEY and CDR2 SMNVEV (reference sequence). This CDR3 is 14 amino acids long. V was shortened by 2 bases and J by 1 base, with 8 bases between the two germline ends. This chain's CDR3 is CASSLRQTNTEAFF. DNA for the CDR3: TGTGCCAGCAGTTTACGGCAGACGAACACTGAAGCTTTCTTT.

This clonotype showed up many times. The V and J genes are TRBV20-1 and TRBJ1-2; D remains unclear. Deletions cut 4 bases from V and 14 bases from J, with 14 bases between. The CDR3 is 10 residues long. Germline V gene sequence: CDR1 DFQATT, CDR2 SNEGSKA (reference sequence). The CDR3 DNA is TGCAGTGCTAAGGACTGGGAATTGACCTTC. Translating gives CSAKDWELTF.

J is TRBJ2-1 and V is TRBV19, with 12 nucleotides matching TRBD2. The CDR3 is 15 residues long. The germline V gene encodes CDR1 LNHDA and CDR2 SQIVND (reference sequence). With 8 bases clipped from V and 4 bases from J, the junction kept 6 bases outside the gene matches. CDR3 nucleotides: TGTGCCAGTCGACTAGCGGGAGTAAAATACAATGAGCAGTTCTTC. Protein sequence: CASRLAGVKYNEQFF.

The table lists this clonotype with many counts. The rearrangement uses TRBV12-3 or TRBV12-4 and TRBJ2-2; 10 bases agree with TRBD2. This CDR3 has 16 amino acids. Unmatched junction bases numbered 5, after V lost 6 bases and J lost 1 base. The CDR3 is CASRLTSGVNTGELFF. In DNA form, the CDR3 reads TGTGCCAGCAGACTCACTAGCGGGGTGAACACCGGGGAGCTGTTTTTT.

As concerns this clonotype: This CDR3 fails to terminate in the conserved phenylalanine or tryptophan, so it likely reflects a read error. The DNA is left out, because the CDR3 cannot be placed on it with certainty; the CDR3 is given as TCRdb lists it. CDR3 loop: CASSVFGGDSGNTISL. The rearrangement joins TRBV9 to TRBJ1-3. Inclusive of both ends, the CDR3 amounts to 16 amino acids. CDR1 is SGDLS, CDR2 YYNGEE, per germline.

This clonotype was seen many times. This chain connects TRBV19 to TRBJ2-7, with 12 bases lining up with TRBD2. V gave up 3 bases and J gave up 1 base; unmatched junction bases: 4. Germline CDR1 reads LNHDA; CDR2 reads SQIVND (reference sequence). The CDR3 has 16 amino acids. CDR3 region: CASSINLAGGSYEQYF. The CDR3 coding sequence is TGTGCCAGTAGTATCAACCTAGCGGGAGGGTCCTACGAGCAGTACTTC. The whole variable domain, filled in from reference TRBV19 and TRBJ2-7, reads DGGITQSPKYLFRKEGQNVTLSCEQNLNHDAMYWYRQDPGQGLRLIYYSQIVNDFQKGDIAEGYSVSREKKESFPLTVTSAQKNPTAFYLCASSINLAGGSYEQYFGPGTRLTVT.

There are many counts of this clonotype. The CDR3 DNA reads as TGTGCCAGCAGCCCCCAAGGGGGAAGCAATCAGCCCCAGCATTTT. Protein sequence: CASSPQGGSNQPQHF. The chain carries TRBV7-3 and TRBJ1-5; D may be TRBD1 (6 bases). This CDR3 is built from 15 residues. V lost 5 bases to trimming and J lost 1 base, with 12 bases between them. Germline lookup yields CDR1 SGHTA and CDR2 FQGTGA.

This clonotype was recorded many times. J is TRBJ2-1 and V is TRBV6-1; TRBD1 matches 7 bases. CDR1 is MNHNS, CDR2 SASEGT, per germline. V lost 6 bases, J lost 9 bases, and 11 bases stayed unmatched. The CDR3 has 14 residues. This CDR3 reads CASRPTGSGAEQFF. In DNA form, the CDR3 reads TGTGCCAGCAGACCGACAGGGTCGGGCGCTGAGCAGTTCTTC.

To note about this clonotype: This sequence may be a read error, since a much larger clone differs from it by one base. The V and J genes are TRBV20-1 and TRBJ1-2; tentatively, D is TRBD1 (5 bases). Germline V gene sequence: CDR1 DFQATT, CDR2 SNEGSKA (reference sequence). Trimming took off 0 bases at V and 9 bases at J, with 17 bases between the two ends. The CDR3 consists of 14 residues. CDR3 protein: CSARDRGGVGSYTF. CDR3 nucleotide sequence: TGCAGTGCTAGAGATCGTGGGGGAGTAGGGAGCTACACCTTC.

Ten or more counts support this clonotype. This CDR3 is CAWSKTGGYTEAFF. The CDR3 DNA sequence: TGTGCCTGGAGTAAGACAGGGGGGTACACTGAAGCTTTCTTT. The rearrangement uses TRBV30 and TRBJ1-1; 9 nucleotides line up with TRBD1. The V segment lost 2 bases and the J segment 3 bases; nucleotides outside the gene matches: 4. Germline V gene lookup returns CDR1 GTSNPN and CDR2 SVGIG (reference sequence). CDR3 length: 14 residues.

This chain connects TRBV5-1 to TRBJ2-3, with TRBD1 matching over 8 bases. This CDR3 contains 16 residues. V lost 2 bases to trimming and J lost 5 bases; unmatched junction nucleotides: 10. Germline CDR1 reads SGHRS; CDR2 reads YFSETQ. CDR3 nucleotides: TGCGCCAGCAGCTTACCCCGGACAGGGTATGAAGATACGCAGTATTTT. It yields the protein CASSLPRTGYEDTQYF.

This clonotype has ten or more counts. This chain links TRBV12-5 with TRBJ2-6; D is ambiguous. Trimming cost V 2 bases and J 1 base, with 6 bases left between them. Germline values: CDR1 LGHNT, CDR2 FRNRAP. The CDR3 covers 15 residues. For the CDR3, the DNA is TGTGCTAGTGGTTTGCCCACATCTGGGGCCAACGTCCTGACTTTC. Translation gives CASGLPTSGANVLTF.

This clonotype occurred many times. The chain's CDR3 is CASSLVAEGGEQFF. For the CDR3, the DNA is TGTGCCAGCAGTTTAGTAGCGGAGGGAGGAGAGCAGTTCTTC. This chain uses TRBV28 with TRBJ2-1; possibly TRBD2 for D (6 bases). The CDR3 contains 14 residues. The V gene's germline CDR1 is MDHEN and CDR2 SYDVKM. V lost 2 bases and J 10 bases, leaving 15 bases between the germline ends.

In this sample, this clonotype turned up a few times. The gene calls are TRBV7-9 and TRBJ2-5; D might be TRBD2 (7 bases). V shed 5 bases and J shed 5 bases, with 12 bases lying between them. This CDR3 region has 13 residues. Germline V gene data show CDR1 as SEHNR and CDR2 as FQNEAQ (reference sequence). The CDR3, as DNA: TGTGCCAGCAGCCCCCGGGGGGCGGAGACCCAGTACTTC. It yields the protein CASSPRGAETQYF. Looking up the rest from reference TRBV7-9 and TRBJ2-5 gives the full variable domain: DTGVSQNPRHKITKRGQNVTFRCDPISEHNRLYWYRQTLGQGPEFLTYFQNEAQLEKSRLLSDRFSAERPKGSFSTLEIQRTEQGDSAMYLCASSPRGAETQYFGPGTRLLVL.

This clonotype was counted at least ten times. Compared with germline, one end of the junction differs, possibly owing to a read error. The V and J genes are TRBV28 and TRBJ1-2; tentative D call: TRBD1 (5 bases). The V gene's germline CDR1 is MDHEN and CDR2 SYDVKM. The CDR3 has 16 residues. In DNA, the CDR3 is TGTGCCAGCAGTTTAGAATCGTCAGGGCGGTTCTATGACTACACCTTC. Its protein product is CASSLESSGRFYDYTF.

In this sample, this clonotype turned up many times. The chain carries TRBV7-3 and TRBJ1-2; a weak D match, TRBD1 (6 bases). The CDR3 is made up of 12 amino acids. Germline loops: CDR1 SGHTA, CDR2 FQGTGA. V was clipped by 8 bases and J by 8 bases, with 15 bases between them. CDR3: CASPGRTDGYTF. For the CDR3, the DNA is TGTGCCAGCCCCGGACGGACAGACGGCTACACCTTC.

The genes are TRBV12-5 and TRBJ2-7; D gene unclear. The CDR3 totals 16 residues. V lost 5 bases to trimming and J lost 4 bases, with 21 bases between them. Germline CDR1 and CDR2: LGHNT and FRNRAP. This CDR3 reads CASGKFPAAQAYEQYF. The CDR3 bases are TGTGCTAGTGGTAAATTCCCGGCAGCTCAGGCTTACGAGCAGTACTTC.

This clonotype was observed a few times. The V call is TRBV29-1, the J call TRBJ1-3; 9 nucleotides align to TRBD1. Germline loops: CDR1 SQVTM, CDR2 ANQGSEA. This CDR3 comprises 14 residues. The ends lost 4 bases at V and 3 bases at J; junction bases unmatched: 4. The CDR3 DNA reads as TGCAGCGTTGGGGACAGGGTTAGTGGAAACACCATATATTTT. Translated: CSVGDRVSGNTIYF.

The V call is TRBV6-1, the J call TRBJ2-5, with TRBD2 matching over 11 bases. Germline V gene data show CDR1 as MNHNS and CDR2 as SASEGT. There are 15 residues in the CDR3. V was clipped by 7 bases and J by 4 bases; unmatched bases: 8. As DNA, the CDR3 is TGTGCCAGCACCGATAGCGGGAGGGCCCTAGAGACCCAGTACTTC. Translating gives CASTDSGRALETQYF.

The chain employs TRBV20-1 and TRBJ2-6; 9 bases are a match to TRBD1. Germline V gene data show CDR1 as DFQATT and CDR2 as SNEGSKA (reference sequence). The CDR3 loop spans 16 amino acids. V was clipped by 3 bases and J by 2 bases; unmatched bases: 5. The CDR3, as DNA: TGCAGTGCTAGCGCGGACAGGGGTACTGGGGCCAACGTCCTGACTTTC. Protein sequence: CSASADRGTGANVLTF.

This clonotype was counted at least ten times. The J gene is TRBJ1-6, the V gene TRBV12-3 or TRBV12-4; a weak D match, TRBD1 (6 bases). Trimming removed 6 bases from V and 7 bases from J, with 16 bases in between. The CDR3 runs to 15 residues. The CDR3 DNA follows: TGTGCCAGCAGAGGGGGAGGAAGGGGAAATTCACCCCTCCACTTT. It yields the protein CASRGGGRGNSPLHF.

This clonotype was found many times. The rearrangement links TRBV28 to TRBJ2-1; D gene unclear. Per the germline V gene, CDR1 is MDHEN and CDR2 is SYDVKM. This CDR3 region has 12 residues. The V end lost 8 bases, the J end lost 7 bases, and 12 bases lay between the germline ends. The CDR3: CASFGRSNEQFF. The CDR3 DNA reads as TGTGCCAGCTTTGGTAGATCTAATGAGCAGTTCTTC.